These 18 T cell receptor beta chains came from one sample sequenced in a study of blood T cell repertoires in COVID-19. Measured with immunoSEQ multiplex PCR; TCRdb has only the in-frame clones, and not every one. Of 100,000 to 120,000 clones in the sample, about 75% were seen once. The sequencing sample was made of peripheral blood. Receptor source: a woman of 80 years or more with active or convalescent COVID-19.

J is TRBJ2-7 and V is TRBV11-2; D uncertain. CDR3 length: 14 residues. Germline-derived CDR1 and CDR2 are SGHAT and FQNNGV. V was cut by 3 bases and J by 5 bases, with 14 bases left in between. In DNA, the CDR3 is TGTGCCAGCAGCTTTACACGAGGTTTGGACGAGCAGTACTTC. Residues: CASSFTRGLDEQYF.

The gene calls are TRBV3-1 (or the pseudogene TRBV3-2) and TRBJ2-5; the match to TRBD2 covers 8 bases. Germline trimming cut 3 bases from V and 3 bases from J; bases unmatched to any gene: 3. CDR1 LGHDT and CDR2 YNNKEL come from the germline V gene (reference sequence). This CDR3 has 14 amino acids. CDR3: CASSQLAGKETQYF. The CDR3 bases are TGTGCCAGCAGCCAGCTAGCGGGTAAAGAGACCCAGTACTTC.

This chain links TRBV9 with TRBJ2-1, with D perhaps TRBD2 (6 bases). The V gene lost 6 bases and the J gene lost 3 bases, with 19 bases spanning the gap. This CDR3 is built from 16 residues. CDR1 and CDR2 from the germline V gene are SGDLS and YYNGEE. The CDR3 loop is CASTRSVRDFYNEQFF. The DNA of the CDR3 is TGTGCCAGCACTCGTAGTGTGCGGGACTTCTACAATGAGCAGTTCTTC.

This sequence joins TRBV7-9 and TRBJ2-1, with 8 bases that match TRBD2. The CDR3 has 14 amino acids. V was clipped by 3 bases and J by 8 bases; unmatched bases: 6. CDR1 is SEHNR and CDR2 is FQNEAQ in the germline V gene (reference sequence). CDR3: CASSFPGRAHEQFF. As DNA, the CDR3 is TGTGCCAGCAGCTTCCCCGGGAGGGCCCATGAGCAGTTCTTC.

In its sample, this clone was seen once. The chain recombines TRBV6-6 with TRBJ2-7, with TRBD1 as a possible D gene (6 bases). CDR3 size: 14 residues. CDR1 MNHNY and CDR2 SVGAGI come from the germline V gene (reference sequence). V was clipped by 5 bases and J by 12 bases, with 23 bases between them. The CDR3 protein is CASSPRDISSSWYF. CDR3 nucleotides: TGTGCCAGCAGTCCCCGGGACATAAGTTCCTCTTGGTACTTC.

The chain employs TRBV5-1 and TRBJ2-3, with 7 bases lining up with TRBD1. The germline V gene encodes CDR1 SGHRS and CDR2 YFSETQ. This CDR3 has 16 residues. V lost 0 bases, J lost 6 bases, and 10 bases stayed unmatched. CDR3 bases: TGCGCCAGCAGCTTGGGTTTTCAGGAAGGGGGCGATACGCAGTATTTT. As protein: CASSLGFQEGGDTQYF.

A few counts support this clone. The V and J genes are TRBV5-1 and TRBJ2-2; TRBD2 matches at 14 bases. Trimming took 4 bases from V and 4 from J; bases not matched to a gene: 6. This CDR3 has 17 residues. CDR1 and CDR2 from the germline V gene are SGHRS and YFSETQ. CDR3 sequence reads: CASSGGTSGGLTGELFF. In nucleotides, the CDR3 is TGCGCCAGCAGCGGTGGGACTAGCGGGGGCCTCACCGGGGAGCTGTTTTTT.

The CDR3 coding sequence is TGTGCCAGCAGTGAAGGGCAGGCTCGGACATACGGCTACACCTTC. This encodes CASSEGQARTYGYTF. The gene calls are TRBV2 and TRBJ1-2; possibly TRBD1 for D (5 bases). The CDR3 sequence is 15 residues long. CDR1 and CDR2 from the germline V gene are SNHLY and FYNNEI. V was trimmed by 1 base and J by 8 bases, leaving 17 bases between them.

The J gene is TRBJ1-1, the V gene TRBV6-5; perhaps TRBD1 as D (6 bases). Deletions cut 6 bases from V and 5 bases from J, with 13 bases between. The CDR3 length is 13 residues. Germline CDR1 is MNHEY and CDR2 is SVGAGI. The CDR3 region is CASSRTERTEAFF. CDR3 coding DNA: TGTGCCAGCAGCCGGACAGAGAGGACTGAAGCTTTCTTT.

This clone was counted at least ten times. This chain uses TRBV4-2 with TRBJ1-1, with 8 nucleotides matching TRBD1. Germline V gene lookup returns CDR1 LGHNA and CDR2 YNFKEQ. V shed 6 bases, J shed 4 bases, and the junction held 4 bases outside the gene matches. CDR3 length: 13 residues. The CDR3 DNA is TGTGCCAGCAGAGACAGGGGAGGCACTGAAGCTTTCTTT. As protein: CASRDRGGTEAFF.

The chain links TRBV18 to TRBJ1-2; possible D gene TRBD1, 5 bases. V was shortened by 6 bases and J by 3 bases, with 11 bases between the two germline ends. The CDR3 runs to 13 residues. Germline V gene lookup returns CDR1 KGHSH and CDR2 LQKENI. CDR3 amino acids: CASSPGQDYGYTF. CDR3 bases: TGTGCCAGCTCCCCCGGACAAGACTATGGCTACACCTTC.

The gene calls are TRBV3-1 (or the pseudogene TRBV3-2) and TRBJ2-7; no firm D call. The CDR3 runs 14 residues. V gave up 0 bases and J gave up 7 bases, with 13 bases separating them. The germline CDR1 and CDR2 sequences are LGHDT and YNNKEL (reference sequence). CDR3 loop: CASSQEFRSYEQYF. CDR3 in DNA: TGTGCCAGCAGCCAAGAGTTCAGGTCGTATGAGCAGTACTTC.

The V and J genes are TRBV7-3 and TRBJ2-3, with 7 bases matching TRBD1. CDR3 length: 15 amino acids. V shed 1 base, J shed 2 bases, and the junction held 3 bases outside the gene matches. Germline CDR1 is SGHTA and CDR2 is FQGTGA. The CDR3 region has the DNA TGTGCCAGCAGCTTAAAGGGACAGTTCACAGATACGCAGTATTTT. This sequence encodes CASSLKGQFTDTQYF.

The rearrangement joins TRBV11-2 to TRBJ2-3, with a tentative D call TRBD1 (6 bases). This CDR3 is built from 16 residues. CDR1 is SGHAT and CDR2 is FQNNGV in the germline V gene. The germline V and J ends were trimmed by 4 bases and 5 bases, with 19 bases remaining between them. This CDR3 is CASSSRNRALGDTQYF. The CDR3, as DNA: TGTGCCAGCAGCTCCCGGAACAGGGCCCTGGGAGATACGCAGTATTTT.

V gene TRBV7-2 combines with J gene TRBJ1-2; TRBD1 matches at 11 bases. This CDR3 has 17 residues. The trim removed 2 bases at V and 4 bases at J, leaving 9 bases unmatched. Germline V gene lookup returns CDR1 SGHTA and CDR2 FQGNSA. The CDR3 sequence is CASSLRGQGVRSYGYTF. As DNA, the CDR3 is TGTGCCAGCAGCTTAAGGGGACAGGGGGTTAGGAGCTATGGCTACACCTTC.

Only one count was recorded for this clone. V gene TRBV29-1 combines with J gene TRBJ2-3, with D tentatively TRBD2 (5 bases). V lost 4 bases and J 4 bases, leaving 15 bases between the germline ends. Germline CDR1 is SQVTM and CDR2 is ANQGSEA. CDR3 size: 14 residues. CDR3: CSVVRELRADTQYF. CDR3 in DNA: TGCAGCGTTGTTAGGGAGCTCCGGGCAGATACGCAGTATTTT.

The chain has TRBV3-1 (or the pseudogene TRBV3-2) and TRBJ2-1, with 12 positions matching TRBD2. The junction had 4 bases not matched to a gene; V was cut back by 3 bases and J by 4 bases. The CDR3 extends over 16 amino acids. Germline lookup yields CDR1 LGHDT and CDR2 YNNKEL (reference sequence). CDR3 amino acids: CASSHMGLAGYNEQFF. Written as DNA, the CDR3 is TGTGCCAGCAGCCACATGGGACTAGCGGGTTACAATGAGCAGTTCTTC.

The V gene is TRBV5-1, the J gene TRBJ2-5; D unclear. The ends were cut back, 0 bases at V and 1 base at J, with 7 bases in the middle. The CDR3 spans 14 residues. Germline values: CDR1 SGHRS, CDR2 YFSETQ. CDR3 in amino acids: CASSLGAFQETQYF. In DNA, the CDR3 is TGCGCCAGCAGCTTGGGGGCCTTCCAAGAGACCCAGTACTTC.